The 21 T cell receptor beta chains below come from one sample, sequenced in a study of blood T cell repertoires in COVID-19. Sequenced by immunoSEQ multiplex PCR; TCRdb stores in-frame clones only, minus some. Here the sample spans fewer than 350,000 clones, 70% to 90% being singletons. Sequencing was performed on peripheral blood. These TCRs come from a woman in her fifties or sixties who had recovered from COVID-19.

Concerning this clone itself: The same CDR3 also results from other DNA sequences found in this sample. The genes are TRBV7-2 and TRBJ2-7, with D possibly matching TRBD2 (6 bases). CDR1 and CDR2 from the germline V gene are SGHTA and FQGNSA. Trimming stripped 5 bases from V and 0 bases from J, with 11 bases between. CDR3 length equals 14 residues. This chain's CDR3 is CASSPRDSSYEQYF. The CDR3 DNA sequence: TGTGCCAGCAGCCCCCGGGACTCCTCCTACGAGCAGTACTTC.

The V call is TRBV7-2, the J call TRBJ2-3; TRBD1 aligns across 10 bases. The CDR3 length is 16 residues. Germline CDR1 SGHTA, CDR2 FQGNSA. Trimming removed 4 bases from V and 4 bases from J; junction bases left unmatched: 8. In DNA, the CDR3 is TGTGCCAGCAGCTCTGCAGACAGGGGGCCCGCAGATACGCAGTATTTT. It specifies CASSSADRGPADTQYF.

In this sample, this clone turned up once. This CDR3 is CASSESRVEGYTF. The DNA for the CDR3 is TGCGCCAGCAGTGAGTCCAGGGTAGAGGGCTACACCTTC. V is TRBV10-2 and J is TRBJ1-2; tentative D call: TRBD1 (5 bases). The CDR3 is made up of 13 amino acids. Germline V gene lookup returns CDR1 WSHSY and CDR2 SAAADI. V lost 0 bases to trimming and J lost 8 bases, with 10 bases between them.

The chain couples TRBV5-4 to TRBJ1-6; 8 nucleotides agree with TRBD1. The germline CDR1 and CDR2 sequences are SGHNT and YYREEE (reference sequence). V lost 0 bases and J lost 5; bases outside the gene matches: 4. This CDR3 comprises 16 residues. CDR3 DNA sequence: TGTGCCAGCAGCTTGGCCAGGGGGCAAAATAATTCACCCCTCCACTTT. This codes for CASSLARGQNNSPLHF.

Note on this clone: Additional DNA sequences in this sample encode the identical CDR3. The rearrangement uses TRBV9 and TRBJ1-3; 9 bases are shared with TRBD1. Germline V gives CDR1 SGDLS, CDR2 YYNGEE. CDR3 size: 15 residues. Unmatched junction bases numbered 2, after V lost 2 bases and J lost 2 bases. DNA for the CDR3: TGTGCCAGCAGCGTGGGGACAGGGCCTGGAAACACCATATATTTT. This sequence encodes CASSVGTGPGNTIYF.

Here the CDR3 reads CASSNTGGLGGYTF. The DNA of the CDR3 is TGTGCCAGCAGCAATACAGGGGGCTTAGGGGGCTACACCTTC. The chain carries TRBV7-9 and TRBJ1-2, with 9 bases fitting TRBD1. V was clipped by 5 bases and J by 8 bases; unmatched bases: 9. Germline CDR1 is SEHNR and CDR2 is FQNEAQ (reference sequence). This CDR3 is built from 14 residues.

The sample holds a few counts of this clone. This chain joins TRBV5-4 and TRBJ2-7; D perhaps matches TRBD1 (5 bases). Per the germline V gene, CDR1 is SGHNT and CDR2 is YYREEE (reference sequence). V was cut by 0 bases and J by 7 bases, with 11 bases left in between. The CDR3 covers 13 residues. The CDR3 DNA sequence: TGTGCCAGCAGCTTGGTAGGGGTAGGGGAGCAGTACTTC. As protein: CASSLVGVGEQYF.

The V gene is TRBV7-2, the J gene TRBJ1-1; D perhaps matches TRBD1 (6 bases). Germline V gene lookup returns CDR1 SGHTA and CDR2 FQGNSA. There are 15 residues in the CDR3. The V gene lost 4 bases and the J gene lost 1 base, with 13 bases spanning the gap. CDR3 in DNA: TGTGCCAGCAGCTACTCCGGGACATCGAACACTGAAGCTTTCTTT. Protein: CASSYSGTSNTEAFF.

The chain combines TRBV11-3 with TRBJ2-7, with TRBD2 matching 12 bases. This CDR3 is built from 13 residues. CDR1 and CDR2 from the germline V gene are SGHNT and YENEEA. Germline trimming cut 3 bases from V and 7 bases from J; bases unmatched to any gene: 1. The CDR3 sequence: CASSFGLAGEQYF. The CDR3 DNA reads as TGTGCCAGCAGCTTCGGACTAGCGGGGGAGCAGTACTTC.

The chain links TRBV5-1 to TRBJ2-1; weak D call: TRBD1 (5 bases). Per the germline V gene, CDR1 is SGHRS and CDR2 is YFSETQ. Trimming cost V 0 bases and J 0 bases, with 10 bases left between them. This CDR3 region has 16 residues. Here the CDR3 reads CASSLEQGHSYNEQFF. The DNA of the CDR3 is TGCGCCAGCAGCTTGGAGCAGGGCCACTCCTACAATGAGCAGTTCTTC.

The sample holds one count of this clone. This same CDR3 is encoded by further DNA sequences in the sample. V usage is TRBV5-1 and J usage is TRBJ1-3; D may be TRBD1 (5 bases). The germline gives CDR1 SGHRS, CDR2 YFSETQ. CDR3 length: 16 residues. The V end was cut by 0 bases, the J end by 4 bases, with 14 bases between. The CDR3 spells CASSLAGVVRGNTIYF. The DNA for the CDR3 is TGCGCCAGCAGCTTGGCGGGGGTGGTGAGAGGAAACACCATATATTTT.

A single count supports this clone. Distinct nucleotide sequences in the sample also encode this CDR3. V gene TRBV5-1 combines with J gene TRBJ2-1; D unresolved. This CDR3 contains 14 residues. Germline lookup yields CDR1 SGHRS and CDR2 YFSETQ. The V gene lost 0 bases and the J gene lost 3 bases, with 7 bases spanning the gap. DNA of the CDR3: TGCGCCAGCAGCTTGGGACAAAGCTACAATGAGCAGTTCTTC. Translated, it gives CASSLGQSYNEQFF. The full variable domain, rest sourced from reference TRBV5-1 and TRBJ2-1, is KAGVTQTPRYLIKTRGQQVTLSCSPISGHRSVSWYQQTPGQGLQFLFEYFSETQRNKGNFPGRFSGRQFSNSRSEMNVSTLELGDSALYLCASSLGQSYNEQFFGPGTRLTVL.

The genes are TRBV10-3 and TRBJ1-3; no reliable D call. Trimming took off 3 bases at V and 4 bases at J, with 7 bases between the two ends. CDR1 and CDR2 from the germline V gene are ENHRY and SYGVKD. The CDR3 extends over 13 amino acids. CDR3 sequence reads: CAISDSGGNTIYF. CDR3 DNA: TGTGCCATCAGTGACAGCGGGGGAAACACCATATATTTT.

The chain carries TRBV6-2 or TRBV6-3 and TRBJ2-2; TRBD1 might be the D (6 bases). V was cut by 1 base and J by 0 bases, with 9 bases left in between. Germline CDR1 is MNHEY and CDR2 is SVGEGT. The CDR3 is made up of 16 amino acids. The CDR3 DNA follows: TGTGCCAGCAGTTACTTGGGGACACCGAACACCGGGGAGCTGTTTTTT. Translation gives CASSYLGTPNTGELFF.

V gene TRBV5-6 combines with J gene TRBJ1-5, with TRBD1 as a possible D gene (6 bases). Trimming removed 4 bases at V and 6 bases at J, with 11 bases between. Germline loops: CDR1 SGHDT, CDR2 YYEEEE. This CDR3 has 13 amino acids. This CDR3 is CASSLRGTQPQHF. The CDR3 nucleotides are TGTGCCAGCAGCCTCAGGGGAACTCAGCCCCAGCATTTT.

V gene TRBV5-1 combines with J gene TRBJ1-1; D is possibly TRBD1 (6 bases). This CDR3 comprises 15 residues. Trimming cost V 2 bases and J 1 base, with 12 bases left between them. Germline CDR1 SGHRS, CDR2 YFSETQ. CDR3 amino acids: CASSFRQVRNTEAFF. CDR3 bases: TGCGCCAGCAGCTTCCGACAGGTGAGGAACACTGAAGCTTTCTTT.

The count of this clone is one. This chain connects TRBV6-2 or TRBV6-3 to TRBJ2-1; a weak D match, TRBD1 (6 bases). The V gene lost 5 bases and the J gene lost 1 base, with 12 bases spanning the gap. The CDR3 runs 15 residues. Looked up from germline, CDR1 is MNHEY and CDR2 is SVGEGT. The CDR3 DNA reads TGTGCCAGCAGTCACGAGGGGGTTTCCTACAATGAGCAGTTCTTC. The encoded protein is CASSHEGVSYNEQFF.

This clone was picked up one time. The CDR3 nucleotides are TGTGCCAGCAGTGCTTTTCTAACAGATACGCAGTATTTT. Residues: CASSAFLTDTQYF. The rearrangement links TRBV14 to TRBJ2-3; D is ambiguous. Germline CDR1 SGHDN, CDR2 FVKESK. Trimming took 6 bases from V and 3 from J, leaving 10 bases between them. The CDR3 contains 13 residues. Combining the CDR3 with reference TRBV14 and TRBJ2-3 gives the whole variable domain EAGVTQFPSHSVIEKGQTVTLRCDPISGHDNLYWYRRVMGKEIKFLLHFVKESKQDESGMPNNRFLAERTGGTYSTLKVQPAELEDSGVYFCASSAFLTDTQYFGPGTRLTVL.

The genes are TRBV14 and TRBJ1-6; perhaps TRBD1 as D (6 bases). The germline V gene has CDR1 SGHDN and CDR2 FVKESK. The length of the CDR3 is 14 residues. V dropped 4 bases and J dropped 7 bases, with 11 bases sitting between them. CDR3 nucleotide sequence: TGTGCCAGCAGCCTAGGACAGATAAATTCACCCCTCCACTTT. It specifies CASSLGQINSPLHF.

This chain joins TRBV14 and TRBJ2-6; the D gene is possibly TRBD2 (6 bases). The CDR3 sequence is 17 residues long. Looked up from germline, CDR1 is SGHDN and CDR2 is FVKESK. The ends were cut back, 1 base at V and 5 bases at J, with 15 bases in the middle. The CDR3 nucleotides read TGTGCCAGCAGCCAAGGGCAGGGAGGAGGTAGGGCCAACGTCCTGACTTTC. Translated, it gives CASSQGQGGGRANVLTF.

The CDR3 nucleotides read TGTGCCAGCAGCTTAGCGGGAAGAATTTCACCCCTCCACTTT. It codes for CASSLAGRISPLHF. This chain links TRBV11-2 with TRBJ1-6, with D hard to call. The CDR3 has 14 amino acids. Trimming cost V 1 base and J 9 bases, with 10 bases left between them. Germline loops: CDR1 SGHAT, CDR2 FQNNGV.